The clone carrying this T cell receptor beta chain was counted at least ten times. As yet, its antigen is unknown. A primer matching the constant region was used to make TCR beta cDNA from approximately 0.45 ug of total RNA. Sequencing libraries for TCR beta derived from three nested multiplex PCR rounds that used slightly modified ARM-PCR. Primers for the first two PCR rounds were TRBV1-TRBV30 forward primers and a C-beta reverse primer (approximately 10 cycles per round). TCRdb processed the multiplex PCR reads anew with MiXCR; each CDR3 protein has one entry. In the table there are 150,000 to 200,000 distinct CDR3 sequences, over 45% of which are singletons. The sample belongs to a study of tumor-infiltrating lymphocytes in primary liver carcinoma. Study-wide background: Tumor lesions were T1-T3 N0M0 and spanned about 4.2 to 11 cm. Samples had roughly 3.5 to 7.13 million productive TCRbeta reads, comparable between tissue types. Study-level findings and limits: Samples, which were bulk and unsorted, did not allow CD4+ and CD8+ repertoires to be compared.

Germline DNA was also extracted, while the blood RNA originated from unsorted whole blood. The J segment lost 4 bases and the V segment lost 5 bases, leaving 8 bases of the junction unmatched. CDR1 SGHAT and CDR2 FQDESV come from the germline V gene (reference sequence). This CDR3 spans 16 amino acids. The sequenced sample was peripheral blood. The source is a man in his forties with primary liver carcinoma and hepatitis B virus infection. The chain carries TRBV11-1 and TRBJ1-1; 12 bases are shared with TRBD1. The CDR3 region has the DNA TGTGCCAGCAGCCCCGGGACAGGGGGCGAGGTCACTGAAGCTTTCTTT. Protein product: CASSPGTGGEVTEAFF.